The clone carrying this T cell receptor (beta chain) came up many times. What it binds is not known. Unique molecular identifiers were incorporated during preparation of the TCRbeta library. TCRdb recomputed calls from the PCR reads with MiXCR, one row per CDR3 protein. This sample has approximately 30,000 distinct CDR3 sequences; around 7% occur once, and the top ten carry around 26%. The data were taken from a study of T-cell reconstitution after alpha-beta-depleted transplantation in children. General observations from the study: Alpha-beta T cells present about two months after transplant were reported to originate from several hundred expanded graft clones. Diversity of TCRbeta at day 60 was high in some patients, arising from surviving recipient T cells and thymic progenitors. The authors attributed T-cell counts and diversity one year after transplant mostly to newly produced T cells.

The receptor's source is a child under three years old who had a stem cell transplant for acute myeloid leukemia, so the T cells may come from the graft donor. This sample comprised peripheral blood, obtained 60 days after TCRalphabeta/CD19-depleted stem cell transplant.

CDR3 coding DNA: TGTGCCAGCAGCCGTTATAAAGGCGGAAACACCATATATTTT. The encoded protein is CASSRYKGGNTIYF. The V gene is TRBV7-2, the J gene TRBJ1-3; D ambiguous. V was pared by 5 bases and J by 4 bases, with 12 bases between. In germline, CDR1 is SGHTA, CDR2 FQGNSA. The CDR3 has 14 amino acids.